This TCR beta chain was found in a study of blood T cell repertoires in COVID-19. Study background: Acute-phase and convalescent COVID-19 samples originated in the United States, Italy and Spain.

V lost 2 bases and J lost 3, with 10 bases in between. Germline lookup yields CDR1 MDHEN and CDR2 SYDVKM. This CDR3 is 14 amino acids long. Original processing notes: Estimates of nucleated cell counts were drawn from the amplification of reference gene primers. Clones were read by immunoSEQ multiplex PCR, and TCRdb kept only the in-frame ones, dropping some. V, J and clone size are taken as reported in that table, and D and trimming were inferred from the DNA itself. The sample lists 250,000 to 350,000 clones; around nine tenths were seen once. The material sequenced was peripheral blood. This TCR was sampled from a middle-aged woman who had recovered from COVID-19. The chain couples TRBV28 to TRBJ1-2, with D tentatively TRBD1 (6 bases). This CDR3 is CASSLGGSYYGYTF. CDR3 sequence (DNA): TGTGCCAGCAGTTTAGGGGGCAGCTACTATGGCTACACCTTC.